This T cell receptor (beta chain) emerged from a study of vaccination and CD4 T cells after COVID-19. With respect to this clonotype: What it binds is unknown.

An Oncomine TCR Beta short-read assay was used to sequence the DNA from cultured CD4+ T cells. From cultured CD4+ T cells, genomic DNA was extracted. Each CDR3 protein gets one entry after TCRdb re-called the PCR reads with MiXCR. The table has around 8,000 distinct CDR3 sequences, over 30% seen once; the top ten hold 13%. Described treatment: roughly ten-day PBMC culture with coronavirus spike peptide pools or control peptides (ViraFEST assay). Harvesting of the unexposed donor's CD4+ T cells predated the COVID-19 pandemic (2011-2018). Fresh replacement IL-2 medium substituted for half the medium on days 3 and 7. Germline V gene lookup returns CDR1 KGHSH and CDR2 LQKENI. This CDR3 region has 13 residues. V was shortened by 2 bases and J by 9 bases, with 11 bases between the two germline ends.

The sequence was obtained from a human donor in good health. Sequencing was carried out using CD4+ T cells from blood, cultured in vitro. The rearrangement joins TRBV18 to TRBJ1-5; D unclear. The CDR3 DNA is TGTGCCAGCTCACCAGACACCCTGATGCCCCAGCATTTT. It encodes CASSPDTLMPQHF.